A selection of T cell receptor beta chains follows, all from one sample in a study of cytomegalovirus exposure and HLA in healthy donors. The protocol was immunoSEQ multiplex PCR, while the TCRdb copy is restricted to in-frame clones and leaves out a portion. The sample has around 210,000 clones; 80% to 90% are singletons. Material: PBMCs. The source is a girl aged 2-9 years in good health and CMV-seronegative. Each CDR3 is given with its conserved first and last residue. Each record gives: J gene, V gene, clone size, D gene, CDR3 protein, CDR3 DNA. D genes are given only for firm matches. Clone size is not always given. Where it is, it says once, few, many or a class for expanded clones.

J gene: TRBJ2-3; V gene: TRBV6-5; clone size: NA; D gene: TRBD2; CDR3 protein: CASKRRGSDTQYF; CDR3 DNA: TGTGCCAGCAAACGGCGGGGGTCGGATACGCAGTATTTT
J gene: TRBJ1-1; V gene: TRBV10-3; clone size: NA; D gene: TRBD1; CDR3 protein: CAVTGWTGGTEAFF; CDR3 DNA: TGTGCCGTCACGGGGTGGACAGGGGGGACTGAAGCTTTCTTT
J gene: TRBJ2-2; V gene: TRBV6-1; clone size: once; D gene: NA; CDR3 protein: CASSSLQGSGELFF; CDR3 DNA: TGTGCCAGCTCTTCGCTCCAGGGCAGCGGGGAGCTGTTTTTT
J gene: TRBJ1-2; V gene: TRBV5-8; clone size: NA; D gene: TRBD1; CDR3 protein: CASSLGGQGWDGYTF; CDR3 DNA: TGTGCCAGCAGCTTGGGGGGACAGGGCTGGGATGGCTACACCTTC
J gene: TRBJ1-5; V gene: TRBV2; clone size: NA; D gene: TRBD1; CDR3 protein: CASSGQGPGQPQHF; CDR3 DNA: TGTGCCAGCTCTGGACAGGGTCCGGGTCAGCCCCAGCATTTT
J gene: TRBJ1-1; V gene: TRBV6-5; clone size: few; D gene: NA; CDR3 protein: CASSPRGNTEAFF; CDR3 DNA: TGTGCCAGCAGTCCCAGGGGGAACACTGAAGCTTTCTTT
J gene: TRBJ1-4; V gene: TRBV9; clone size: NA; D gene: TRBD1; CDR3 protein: CASSVGGRGDEKLFF; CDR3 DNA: TGTGCCAGCAGCGTAGGGGGCAGGGGGGATGAAAAACTGTTTTTT
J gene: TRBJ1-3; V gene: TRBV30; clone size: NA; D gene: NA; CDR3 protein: CAWSPLPGNTIYF; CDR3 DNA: TGTGCCTGGTCTCCCCTACCTGGAAACACCATATATTTT
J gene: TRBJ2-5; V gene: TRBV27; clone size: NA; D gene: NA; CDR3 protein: CASARGPRRQSRETQYF; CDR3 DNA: TGTGCCAGCGCCCGCGGGCCCCGAAGGCAGTCACGAGAGACCCAGTACTTC
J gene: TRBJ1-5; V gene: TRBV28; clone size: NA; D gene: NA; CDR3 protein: CASTSNQPQHF; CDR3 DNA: TGTGCCAGCACCTCCAATCAGCCCCAGCATTTT
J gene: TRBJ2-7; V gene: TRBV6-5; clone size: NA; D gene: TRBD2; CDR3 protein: CASSGVAGASYEQYF; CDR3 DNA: TGTGCCAGCAGTGGGGTAGCGGGGGCCTCCTACGAGCAGTACTTC
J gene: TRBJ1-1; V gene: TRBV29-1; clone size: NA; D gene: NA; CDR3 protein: CSVERTPNTEAFF; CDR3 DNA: TGCAGCGTTGAACGGACTCCGAACACTGAAGCTTTCTTT
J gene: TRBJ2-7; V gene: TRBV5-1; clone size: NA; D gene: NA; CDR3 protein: CASSLGFPREQYF; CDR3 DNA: TGCGCCAGCAGCTTGGGGTTCCCTCGGGAGCAGTACTTC
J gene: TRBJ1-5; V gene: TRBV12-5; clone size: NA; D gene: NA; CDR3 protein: CASGLLVSQPQHF; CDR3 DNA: TGTGCTAGTGGTTTGCTCGTGAGTCAGCCCCAGCATTTT
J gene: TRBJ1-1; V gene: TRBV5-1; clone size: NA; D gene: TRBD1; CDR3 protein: CASSMTGGGTEAFF; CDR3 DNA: TGCGCCAGCAGCATGACAGGGGGAGGCACTGAAGCTTTCTTT
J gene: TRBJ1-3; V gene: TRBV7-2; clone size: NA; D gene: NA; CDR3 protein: CASSLSPRDTIYF; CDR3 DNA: TGTGCCAGCAGCTTGTCCCCACGGGACACCATATATTTT
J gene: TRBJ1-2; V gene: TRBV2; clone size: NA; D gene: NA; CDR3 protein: CASSDRGGNYGYTF; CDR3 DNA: TGTGCCAGCAGTGACCGGGGGGGGAACTATGGCTACACCTTC
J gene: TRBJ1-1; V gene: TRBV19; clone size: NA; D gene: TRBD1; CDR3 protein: CASSISRGANTEAFF; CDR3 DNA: TGTGCCAGTAGTATTTCCAGGGGGGCGAACACTGAAGCTTTCTTT
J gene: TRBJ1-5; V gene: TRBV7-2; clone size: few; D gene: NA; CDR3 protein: CASSFEALQPQHF; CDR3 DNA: TGTGCCAGCAGCTTCGAAGCCCTTCAGCCCCAGCATTTT
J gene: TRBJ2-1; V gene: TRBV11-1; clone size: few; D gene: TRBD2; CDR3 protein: CASSSMVGTSGNNEQFF; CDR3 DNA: TGTGCCAGCAGCTCTATGGTAGGGACTAGCGGCAACAATGAGCAGTTCTTC
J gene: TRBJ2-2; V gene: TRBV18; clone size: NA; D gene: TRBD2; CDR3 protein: CASSPSSGLVGTGELFF; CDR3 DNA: TGTGCCAGCTCACCATCTTCGGGACTAGTAGGGACCGGGGAGCTGTTTTTT
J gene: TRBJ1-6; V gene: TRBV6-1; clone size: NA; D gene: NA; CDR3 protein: CASSEAGYLRNSPLHF; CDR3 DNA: TGTGCCAGCAGTGAGGCAGGGTATCTAAGGAATTCACCCCTCCACTTT
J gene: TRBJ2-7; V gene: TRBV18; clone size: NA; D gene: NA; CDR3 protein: CASSPALGSSYEQYF; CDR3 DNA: TGTGCCAGCTCACCCGCCTTAGGGAGCTCCTACGAGCAGTACTTC
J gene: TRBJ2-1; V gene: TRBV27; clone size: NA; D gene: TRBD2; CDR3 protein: CASSFFSGRASNEQFF; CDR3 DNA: TGTGCCAGCAGTTTTTTTAGCGGGAGGGCGAGCAATGAGCAGTTCTTC
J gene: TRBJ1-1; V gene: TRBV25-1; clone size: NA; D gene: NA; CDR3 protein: CATPAGVRELYTEAFF; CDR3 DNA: TGTGCCACCCCTGCGGGGGTGAGGGAATTGTACACTGAAGCTTTCTTT
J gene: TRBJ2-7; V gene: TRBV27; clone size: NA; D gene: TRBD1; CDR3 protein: CASSLRGQGRYYEQYF; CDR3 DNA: TGTGCCAGCAGTTTACGGGGACAGGGGAGATACTACGAGCAGTACTTC
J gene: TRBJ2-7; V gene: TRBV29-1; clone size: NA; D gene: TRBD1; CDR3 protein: CSVSLRGRYEQYF; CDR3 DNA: TGCAGCGTTTCCCTGAGGGGGCGTTACGAGCAGTACTTC
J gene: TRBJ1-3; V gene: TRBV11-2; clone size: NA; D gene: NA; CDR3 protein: CASSLESRNTIYF; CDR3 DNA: TGTGCCAGCAGCTTAGAGAGCCGAAACACCATATATTTT
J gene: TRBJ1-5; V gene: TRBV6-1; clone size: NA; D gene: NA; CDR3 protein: CASSGQLYQPQHF; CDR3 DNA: TGTGCCAGCAGCGGACAGTTGTATCAGCCCCAGCATTTT
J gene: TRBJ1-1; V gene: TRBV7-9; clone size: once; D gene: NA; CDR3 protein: CASSLLSAEAFF; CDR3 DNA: TGTGCCAGCAGCTTACTGAGCGCTGAAGCTTTCTTT
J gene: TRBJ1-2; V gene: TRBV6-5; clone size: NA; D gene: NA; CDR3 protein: CASRPREGYGYTF; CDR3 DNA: TGTGCCAGCAGGCCCAGGGAGGGCTATGGCTACACCTTC
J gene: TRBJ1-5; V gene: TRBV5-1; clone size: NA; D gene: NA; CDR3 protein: CASSLAGRANQPQHF; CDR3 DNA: TGCGCCAGCAGCTTGGCGGGGAGGGCCAATCAGCCCCAGCATTTT
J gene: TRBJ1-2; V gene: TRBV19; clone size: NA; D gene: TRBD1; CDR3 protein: CASSIWDRDGYTF; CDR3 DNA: TGTGCCAGTAGTATCTGGGACAGGGATGGCTACACCTTC
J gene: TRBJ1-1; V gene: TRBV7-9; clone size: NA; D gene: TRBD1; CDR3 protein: CASSRTGEAFF; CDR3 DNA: TGTGCCAGCAGTCGGACAGGGGAGGCTTTCTTT
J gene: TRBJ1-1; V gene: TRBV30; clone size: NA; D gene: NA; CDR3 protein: CAWSVHQKDTEAFF; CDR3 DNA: TGTGCCTGGAGTGTACACCAGAAAGACACTGAAGCTTTCTTT
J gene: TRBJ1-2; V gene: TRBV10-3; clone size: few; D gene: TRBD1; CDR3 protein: CAISEFSGQGTYGYTF; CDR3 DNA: TGTGCCATCAGTGAGTTCTCGGGACAGGGGACCTATGGCTACACCTTC
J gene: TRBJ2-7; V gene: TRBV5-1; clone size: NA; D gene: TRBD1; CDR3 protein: CASSLAGQGYEQYF; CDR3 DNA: TGCGCCAGCAGCTTGGCCGGACAGGGCTACGAGCAGTACTTC
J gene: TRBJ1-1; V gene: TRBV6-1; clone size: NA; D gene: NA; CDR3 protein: CASVRGHFNTEAFF; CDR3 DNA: TGTGCCAGCGTGAGGGGACACTTCAACACTGAAGCTTTCTTT
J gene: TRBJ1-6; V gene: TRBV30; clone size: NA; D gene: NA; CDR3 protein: CAWSVREGGDNSPLHF; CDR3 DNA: TGTGCCTGGAGTGTACGAGAAGGGGGGGACAATTCACCCCTCCACTTT
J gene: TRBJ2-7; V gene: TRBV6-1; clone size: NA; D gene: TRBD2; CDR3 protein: CASSVRTSGSYEQYF; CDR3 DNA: TGTGCCAGCAGTGTGCGGACTAGCGGGTCCTACGAGCAGTACTTC
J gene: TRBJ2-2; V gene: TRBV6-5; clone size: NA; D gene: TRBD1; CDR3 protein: CASATGKNPGELFF; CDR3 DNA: TGTGCCAGCGCGACAGGGAAGAATCCCGGGGAGCTGTTTTTT
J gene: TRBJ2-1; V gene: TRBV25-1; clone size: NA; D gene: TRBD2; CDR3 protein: CASSESSPSGRAWEQFF; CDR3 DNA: TGTGCCAGCAGTGAATCTAGTCCTAGCGGGAGGGCCTGGGAGCAGTTCTTC
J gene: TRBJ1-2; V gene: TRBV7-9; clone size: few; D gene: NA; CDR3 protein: CASSPGRIYGYTF; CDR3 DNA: TGTGCCAGCAGTCCCGGGAGGATCTATGGCTACACCTTC
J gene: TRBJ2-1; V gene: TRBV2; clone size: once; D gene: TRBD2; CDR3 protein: CASMPTHGTSGRAFHGNEQFF; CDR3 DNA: TGTGCCAGCATGCCGACACACGGGACTAGCGGGAGGGCCTTTCATGGCAATGAGCAGTTCTTC
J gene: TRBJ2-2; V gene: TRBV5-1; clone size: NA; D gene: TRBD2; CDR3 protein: CASSLIAGGPSGELFF; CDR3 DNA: TGCGCCAGCAGTTTAATAGCGGGGGGGCCGTCCGGGGAGCTGTTTTTT
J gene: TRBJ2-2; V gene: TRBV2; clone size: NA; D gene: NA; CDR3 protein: CASNRPGHQTGELFF; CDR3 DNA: TGTGCCAGCAATCGCCCGGGACATCAAACCGGGGAGCTGTTTTTT
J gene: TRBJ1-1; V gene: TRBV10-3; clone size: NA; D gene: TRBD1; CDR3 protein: CAGQGQQGMWNTEAFF; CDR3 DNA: TGTGCCGGCCAGGGACAGCAGGGAATGTGGAACACTGAAGCTTTCTTT
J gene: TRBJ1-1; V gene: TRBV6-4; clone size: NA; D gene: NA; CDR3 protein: CASRRLVNTEAFF; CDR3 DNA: TGTGCCAGCAGGAGGCTTGTGAACACTGAAGCTTTCTTT
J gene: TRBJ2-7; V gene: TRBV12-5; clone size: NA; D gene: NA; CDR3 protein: CASGLVAPDGGYEQYF; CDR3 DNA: TGTGCTAGTGGTTTGGTAGCACCGGACGGAGGCTACGAGCAGTACTTC
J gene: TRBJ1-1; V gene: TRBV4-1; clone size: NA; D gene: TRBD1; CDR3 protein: CASALQGGDMNTEAFF; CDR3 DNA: TGCGCCAGCGCCCTACAGGGGGGCGATATGAATACTGAAGCTTTCTTT
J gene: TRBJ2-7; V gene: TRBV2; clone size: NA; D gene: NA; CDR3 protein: CASSPGPYEQYF; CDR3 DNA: TGTGCCAGCAGTCCAGGCCCCTACGAGCAGTACTTC
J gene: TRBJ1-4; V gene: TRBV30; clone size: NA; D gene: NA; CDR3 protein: CAWNRAYNEKLFF; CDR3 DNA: TGTGCCTGGAACAGGGCCTATAATGAAAAACTGTTTTTT
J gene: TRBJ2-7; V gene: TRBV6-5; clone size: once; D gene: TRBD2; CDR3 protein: CASSYVREIDEQYF; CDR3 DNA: TGTGCCAGCAGTTACGTGCGGGAGATAGACGAGCAGTACTTC